The 18 T cell receptor beta chains below were found in one sample sequenced in a study of cytomegalovirus exposure and HLA in healthy donors. 13 Jbeta primers and 60 Vbeta primers were used for the PCR. The repertoire was sequenced with immunoSEQ multiplex PCR; TCRdb's copy has only in-frame clones and lacks some. In the table there are roughly 250,000 clones, around four fifths of which are singletons. Material: PBMCs. These receptors all stem from a woman between 40 and 50 years old in good health and CMV-seropositive.

The rearrangement links TRBV25-1 to TRBJ2-1, with D maybe TRBD2 (5 bases). Deletions cut 3 bases from V and 2 bases from J, with 14 bases between. CDR1 is MGHDK, CDR2 SYGVNS, per germline. This CDR3 comprises 16 residues. CDR3 nucleotide sequence: TGTGCCAGCAGTGAGGCCCAGCGGACGACCTACAATGAGCAGTTCTTC. The encoded protein is CASSEAQRTTYNEQFF.

The V gene is TRBV14, the J gene TRBJ2-5; no reliable D call. The CDR3 totals 14 residues. Germline CDR1 is SGHDN and CDR2 is FVKESK. The ends were cut back, 3 bases at V and 1 base at J, with 9 bases in the middle. CDR3 residues: CASSHLGSQETQYF. The CDR3 nucleotides read TGTGCCAGCAGCCATCTAGGCAGCCAAGAGACCCAGTACTTC.

This clone was detected only once. The chain combines TRBV6-6 with TRBJ1-3; 7 bases agree with TRBD1. CDR1 MNHNY and CDR2 SVGAGI come from the germline V gene (reference sequence). V trimming: 7 bases; J trimming: 0 bases; junction bases outside the gene matches: 6. This CDR3 has 15 residues. The CDR3 spells CASIGQVDSGNTIYF. In DNA form, the CDR3 reads TGTGCCAGCATCGGACAGGTTGACTCTGGAAACACCATATATTTT.

The chain recombines TRBV15 with TRBJ2-7; 10 bases are a match to TRBD2. Per germline, CDR1 LNHNV and CDR2 YYDKDF (reference sequence). V shed 5 bases and J 7 bases; nucleotides not matched to a gene: 20. This CDR3 is 18 amino acids long. CDR3 in amino acids: CATSPSPASGSHFWEQYF. CDR3 nucleotides: TGTGCCACCAGCCCCTCCCCCGCTAGCGGGAGTCATTTTTGGGAGCAGTACTTC.

This sequence joins TRBV28 and TRBJ1-2; weak D call: TRBD1 (6 bases). CDR1 MDHEN and CDR2 SYDVKM come from the germline V gene. The CDR3 length is 15 residues. The V and J ends lost 6 bases and 4 bases respectively, with 18 bases between them. The CDR3: CASSPRGGRSYGYTF. The DNA for the CDR3 is TGTGCCAGCAGCCCGAGGGGGGGGCGTAGCTATGGCTACACCTTC.

This chain uses TRBV28 with TRBJ2-3; D is perhaps TRBD1 (6 bases). V lost 9 bases, J lost 2 bases, and 12 bases lay in between. CDR1 is MDHEN, CDR2 SYDVKM, per germline. The CDR3 contains 13 residues. The DNA for the CDR3 is TGTGCCAGTTCTACAGGGTTCACAGATACGCAGTATTTT. Its protein is CASSTGFTDTQYF.

This chain links TRBV4-1 with TRBJ2-2; 11 nucleotides align to TRBD2. Per the germline V gene, CDR1 is MGHRA and CDR2 is YSYEKL. This CDR3 spans 17 amino acids. The V segment lost 5 bases and the J segment 0 bases; nucleotides outside the gene matches: 5. CDR3: CASSSPTSGTNTGELFF. As DNA, the CDR3 is TGCGCCAGCAGCAGCCCGACTAGCGGGACGAACACCGGGGAGCTGTTTTTT.

The genes are TRBV7-6 and TRBJ1-5; TRBD1 matches 7 bases. Germline values: CDR1 SGHVS, CDR2 FNYEAQ. V gave up 6 bases and J gave up 2 bases; unmatched junction bases: 7. This CDR3 is built from 15 residues. The CDR3 is CASRPQGVGNQPQHF. The CDR3 nucleotides read TGTGCCAGCAGACCCCAGGGGGTTGGCAATCAGCCCCAGCATTTT.

The count of this clone is one. This chain joins TRBV19 and TRBJ2-2; 13 bases are a match to TRBD2. With V trimmed by 6 bases and J by 4 bases, 8 bases remained unmatched. Germline V lookup: CDR1 LNHDA, CDR2 SQIVND (reference sequence). CDR3 length: 17 amino acids. CDR3 nucleotide sequence: TGTGCCAGTAGCGCTACTAGCGGGAGGGGGGCCACCGGGGAGCTGTTTTTT. Its translation: CASSATSGRGATGELFF.

This chain joins TRBV30 and TRBJ1-1; the D gene is possibly TRBD1 (6 bases). Germline CDR1 and CDR2: GTSNPN and SVGIG (reference sequence). The germline V and J ends were trimmed by 1 base and 2 bases, with 14 bases remaining between them. The CDR3 spans 15 residues. CDR3 sequence (DNA): TGTGCCTGGAGTGATGAGGGGGGGGCTAACACTGAAGCTTTCTTT. It translates to CAWSDEGGANTEAFF.

V is TRBV30 and J is TRBJ2-7; 8 nucleotides match TRBD2. The CDR3 consists of 14 residues. J was trimmed by 2 bases and V by 5 bases; bases with no gene match: 8. Germline lookup yields CDR1 GTSNPN and CDR2 SVGIG (reference sequence). The CDR3 here is CAWAPAGATYEQYF. The CDR3 region has the DNA TGTGCCTGGGCGCCAGCGGGAGCTACCTACGAGCAGTACTTC.

V is TRBV7-8 and J is TRBJ2-5, with 10 positions matching TRBD1. The CDR3 is 17 residues long. Trimming at V came to 5 bases and at J to 2 bases, leaving 11 bases not matched to a gene. Germline values: CDR1 SGHVS, CDR2 FQNEAQ. CDR3 DNA sequence: TGTGCCAGCAGCAGGTTGGGACAGGGGTCGAAGCAAGAGACCCAGTACTTC. Its translation: CASSRLGQGSKQETQYF.

The chain joins TRBV9 to TRBJ2-3, with D maybe TRBD2 (5 bases). Germline V lookup: CDR1 SGDLS, CDR2 YYNGEE. Between the trimmed V and J ends, which lost 4 bases and 5 bases, there was a span of 11 bases. The CDR3 totals 13 residues. CDR3 region: CASSRAAGDTQYF. The CDR3 nucleotides are TGTGCCAGCAGCCGAGCGGCCGGAGATACGCAGTATTTT.

The genes are TRBV9 and TRBJ1-2; 7 positions match TRBD1. Germline-derived CDR1 and CDR2 are SGDLS and YYNGEE. V was pared by 4 bases and J by 3 bases, with 9 bases of the junction left unmatched. This CDR3 is 15 amino acids long. CDR3 sequence (DNA): TGTGCCAGCAGCCCCCGTGCGCAGGGGGACTATGGCTACACCTTC. As protein: CASSPRAQGDYGYTF.

The rearrangement links TRBV7-6 to TRBJ2-5; D unclear. Germline V gives CDR1 SGHVS, CDR2 FNYEAQ. V was trimmed by 5 bases and J by 3 bases, leaving 7 bases between them. The CDR3 is 12 residues long. In nucleotides, the CDR3 is TGTGCCAGCAGCCCCGTCGAAGAGACCCAGTACTTC. Translation gives CASSPVEETQYF.

This chain joins TRBV19 and TRBJ2-7, with D possibly TRBD2 on 6 matching bases. The germline V gene has CDR1 LNHDA and CDR2 SQIVND (reference sequence). CDR3 length: 15 residues. V lost 2 bases and J 0 bases, leaving 11 bases between the germline ends. Written as DNA, the CDR3 is TGTGCCAGTAGTATAATAGCGGACGGCTCCTACGAGCAGTACTTC. It translates to CASSIIADGSYEQYF.

V gene TRBV6-5 combines with J gene TRBJ2-3, with 9 bases lining up with TRBD1. Germline-derived CDR1 and CDR2 are MNHEY and SVGAGI. The CDR3 loop spans 14 amino acids. V gave up 7 bases and J gave up 6 bases; unmatched junction bases: 8. The CDR3, as DNA: TGTGCCAGCAATACAGGGGGCCTTGGGGATACGCAGTATTTT. Translating gives CASNTGGLGDTQYF.

The chain has TRBV15 and TRBJ1-1; D uncertain. CDR3 length equals 13 residues. Trimming shortened V by 0 bases and J by 5 bases, and 7 bases separated the two germline ends. Germline CDR1 and CDR2: LNHNV and YYDKDF (reference sequence). CDR3 sequence reads: CATSRDTGTEAFF. In DNA form, the CDR3 reads TGTGCCACCAGCAGAGACACGGGAACTGAAGCTTTCTTT.